Below, 26 T cell receptor beta chains from the same sample are listed, as sequenced in a study of CD8+CD57+ T cells in acquired aplastic anemia. Genomic DNA acted as the template from which TCR beta VDJ combination and CDR3 sequence profiling were carried out. Each CDR3 protein is one row after TCRdb ran MiXCR on the reads. The sample has some 150,000 distinct CDR3 sequences; 71% are singletons. An expansion of CD8+CD57+ cells by flow cytometry had been shown in patients chosen for sequencing. The sample taken for sequencing was sorted CD4+, CD8+, or CD8+CD57+ T cells (not recorded which) from PBMCs. The source is a human donor with aplastic anemia.

The chain carries TRBV7-9 and TRBJ2-3; D not resolved. Germline CDR1 and CDR2: SEHNR and FQNEAQ (reference sequence). V was cut by 1 base and J by 3 bases, with 8 bases left in between. The CDR3 runs to 14 residues. The CDR3 DNA is TGTGCCAGCAGCTTAGAGATAGCAACAGATACGCAGTATTTT. As protein: CASSLEIATDTQYF.

The chain combines TRBV20-1 with TRBJ2-5; TRBD1 matches 11 bases. CDR3 size: 16 residues. Germline-derived CDR1 and CDR2 are DFQATT and SNEGSKA (reference sequence). J gave up 1 base and V 6 bases, and 10 bases lay outside the gene matches. The CDR3 loop reads CSAAGTGGIAQETQYF. The CDR3 DNA sequence: TGCAGTGCCGCGGGGACAGGGGGGATTGCCCAAGAGACCCAGTACTTC.

The chain employs TRBV7-9 and TRBJ2-7; D is unresolved. V lost 5 bases and J 7 bases, leaving 12 bases between the germline ends. Germline values: CDR1 SEHNR, CDR2 FQNEAQ (reference sequence). This CDR3 comprises 12 residues. The CDR3 sequence is CASSPPGDEQYF. The CDR3 DNA is TGTGCCAGCAGCCCCCCCGGCGATGAGCAGTACTTC.

This rearrangement joins TRBV4-1 to TRBJ2-7; no firm D call. Germline CDR1 is MGHRA and CDR2 is YSYEKL. The CDR3 is 14 amino acids. V lost 4 bases and J lost 9, with 19 bases in between. CDR3 sequence: CASSPGGTPSWQYF. CDR3 in DNA: TGCGCCAGCAGCCCGGGCGGCACTCCATCGTGGCAGTACTTC.

This clonotype has a handful of counts. J is TRBJ2-7 and V is TRBV24-1, with D possibly being TRBD1 or TRBD2 (5 bases each). Trimming shortened V by 9 bases and J by 2 bases, and 13 bases separated the two germline ends. Germline CDR1 is KGHDR and CDR2 is SFDVKD. The CDR3 extends over 13 amino acids. CDR3 in DNA: TGTGCCACCGCAGGGACCTCCACCTACGAGCAGTACTTC. Translated: CATAGTSTYEQYF.

The chain joins TRBV7-3 to TRBJ2-1; possibly TRBD1 for D (6 bases). The germline CDR1 and CDR2 sequences are SGHTA and FQGTGA. V was cut by 4 bases and J by 8 bases, with 12 bases left in between. CDR3 length: 13 residues. CDR3 bases: TGTGCCAGCAGCTCACAGGGTAACGATGAGCAGTTCTTC. It yields the protein CASSSQGNDEQFF. The variable domain in full, completed from reference TRBV7-3 and TRBJ2-1, reads GAGVSQTPSNKVTEKGKYVELRCDPISGHTALYWYRQSLGQGPEFLIYFQGTGAADDSGLPNDRFFAVRPEGSVSTLKIQRTERGDSAVYLCASSSQGNDEQFFGPGTRLTVL.

The J gene is TRBJ2-1, the V gene TRBV7-2; unclear D gene. The CDR3 is made up of 15 amino acids. The germline CDR1 and CDR2 sequences are SGHTA and FQGNSA. The V gene lost 3 bases and the J gene lost 4 bases, with 13 bases spanning the gap. DNA of the CDR3: TGTGCCAGCAGCTTTGGCCGGGTAACTTACAATGAGCAGTTCTTC. Its protein is CASSFGRVTYNEQFF.

This clonotype was seen only once. V and J are TRBV29-1 and TRBJ2-7, with D possibly matching TRBD2 (6 bases). Looked up from germline, CDR1 is SQVTM and CDR2 is ANQGSEA. This CDR3 comprises 15 residues. V was shortened by 3 bases and J by 0 bases, with 15 bases between the two germline ends. As DNA, the CDR3 is TGCAGCGTTGAGCTTATGGGGGGTACCTCCTACGAGCAGTACTTC. This sequence encodes CSVELMGGTSYEQYF.

The rearrangement joins TRBV15 to TRBJ1-5; 9 nucleotides agree with TRBD1. V dropped 8 bases and J dropped 2; count of bases not matched to a gene: 4. Germline V gene sequence: CDR1 LNHNV, CDR2 YYDKDF (reference sequence). The CDR3 spans 14 residues. The CDR3, as DNA: TGTGCCACCGAGGACAGGGGACGCAATCAGCCCCAGCATTTT. Residues: CATEDRGRNQPQHF.

The chain links TRBV20-1 to TRBJ1-2; D gene uncertain. The V gene's germline CDR1 is DFQATT and CDR2 SNEGSKA (reference sequence). Trimming removed 5 bases at V and 7 bases at J, with 11 bases between. This CDR3 is 11 amino acids long. CDR3 DNA: TGCAGTGCTTCGCGGGCGACTGGCTACACCTTC. Protein sequence: CSASRATGYTF.

This rearrangement joins TRBV5-1 to TRBJ2-5, with 8 bases lining up with TRBD1. Germline V gene data show CDR1 as SGHRS and CDR2 as YFSETQ. V lost 4 bases to trimming and J lost 5 bases; unmatched junction nucleotides: 4. This CDR3 is built from 13 residues. The CDR3 coding sequence is TGCGCCAGCAGCACACAGGGGGAGGAGACCCAGTACTTC. It yields the protein CASSTQGEETQYF. Combining the CDR3 with reference TRBV5-1 and TRBJ2-5 gives the whole variable domain KAGVTQTPRYLIKTRGQQVTLSCSPISGHRSVSWYQQTPGQGLQFLFEYFSETQRNKGNFPGRFSGRQFSNSRSEMNVSTLELGDSALYLCASSTQGEETQYFGPGTRLLVL.

The CDR3 sequence: CSVEDWIYEQYF. The DNA for the CDR3 is TGCAGCGTTGAAGATTGGATCTACGAGCAGTACTTC. The rearrangement joins TRBV29-1 to TRBJ2-7, with no clear D. Germline V gene sequence: CDR1 SQVTM, CDR2 ANQGSEA. Trimming took 0 bases from V and 3 from J, leaving 6 bases between them. CDR3 length: 12 residues.

The V and J genes are TRBV7-6 and TRBJ1-1, with 8 bases that match TRBD1. The V segment lost 1 base and the J segment 4 bases; nucleotides outside the gene matches: 5. The CDR3 loop spans 15 amino acids. Germline assignment: CDR1 SGHVS and CDR2 FNYEAQ. This chain's CDR3 is CASSLDQGASTEAFF. The CDR3 bases are TGTGCCAGCAGCTTAGACCAGGGGGCATCCACTGAAGCTTTCTTT.

The genes are TRBV7-8 and TRBJ2-3; D uncertain. Germline V gives CDR1 SGHVS, CDR2 FQNEAQ. V lost 2 bases, J lost 1 base, and 10 bases lay in between. CDR3 length equals 15 residues. Here the CDR3 reads CASSLTTAGTDTQYF. CDR3 nucleotide sequence: TGTGCCAGCAGCTTAACCACGGCTGGCACAGATACGCAGTATTTT.

This clonotype occurred a few times. The CDR3 DNA follows: TGCAGTGCTAGAGGAGGGGCCGACTACGAGCAGTACTTC. It codes for CSARGGADYEQYF. The chain recombines TRBV20-1 with TRBJ2-7, with D tentatively TRBD1 or TRBD2 (5 bases each). V gave up 1 base and J gave up 3 bases, with 10 bases separating them. The germline CDR1 and CDR2 sequences are DFQATT and SNEGSKA (reference sequence). CDR3 size: 13 residues.

This clonotype was seen a few times. The chain is built from TRBV20-1 and TRBJ1-5; no definite D call. Per germline, CDR1 DFQATT and CDR2 SNEGSKA (reference sequence). The CDR3 totals 15 residues. Trimming shortened V by 3 bases and J by 5 bases, and 17 bases separated the two germline ends. The CDR3 DNA sequence: TGCAGTGCTAGGGGTCAGACCTTCGAGGATCAGCCCCAGCATTTT. It yields the protein CSARGQTFEDQPQHF.

Comments on this clonotype: The junction departs from germline at one end; a sequencing error may be responsible. The rearrangement links TRBV4-1 to TRBJ2-7; TRBD1 might be the D (7 bases). This CDR3 is built from 15 residues. Germline V lookup: CDR1 MGHRA, CDR2 YSYEKL. The CDR3 here is CASGQDPGGSYEQYF. Written as DNA, the CDR3 is TGCGCCAGCGGCCAAGATCCAGGGGGGTCCTACGAGCAGTACTTC.

The chain links TRBV2 to TRBJ2-5, with a possible D match to TRBD2 (6 bases). V was cut by 6 bases and J by 7 bases, with 9 bases left in between. The V gene's germline CDR1 is SNHLY and CDR2 FYNNEI. The CDR3 runs 11 residues. The CDR3: CASRGRGTQYF. CDR3 DNA sequence: TGTGCCAGCAGGGGGCGGGGGACCCAGTACTTC. The full variable domain, rest sourced from reference TRBV2 and TRBJ2-5, is EPEVTQTPSHQVTQMGQEVILRCVPISNHLYFYWYRQILGQKVEFLVSFYNNEISEKSEIFDDQFSVERPDGSNFTLKIRSTKLEDSAMYFCASRGRGTQYFGPGTRLLVL.

As for this clonotype: Given the absence of the conserved phenylalanine or tryptophan at the CDR3 end, a read error is likely. V usage is TRBV20-1 and J usage is TRBJ2-7, with 7 bases that match TRBD2. V lost 3 bases and J lost 2; bases outside the gene matches: 7. The germline V gene encodes CDR1 DFQATT and CDR2 SNEGSKA (reference sequence). There are 14 residues in the CDR3. The CDR3 DNA reads as TGCAGTGCTAGTAACTGGGGAGGGGCCTACGAGCAGTACTCC. Its translation is CSASNWGGAYEQYS.

This clonotype appeared many times. This rearrangement joins TRBV19 to TRBJ2-1, with a possible D match to TRBD2 (6 bases). CDR3 length equals 15 residues. Germline loops: CDR1 LNHDA, CDR2 SQIVND (reference sequence). With 5 bases removed from V and 6 bases from J, the gap between germline ends came to 17 bases. The CDR3, as DNA: TGTGCCAGTAGTCCCGGGACTGGGCACTCCAATGAGCAGTTCTTC. Protein product: CASSPGTGHSNEQFF. The full variable domain, in which reference TRBV19 and TRBJ2-1 provide the parts outside the CDR3, is DGGITQSPKYLFRKEGQNVTLSCEQNLNHDAMYWYRQDPGQGLRLIYYSQIVNDFQKGDIAEGYSVSREKKESFPLTVTSAQKNPTAFYLCASSPGTGHSNEQFFGPGTRLTVL.

This clonotype was seen only a few times. CDR3 sequence reads: CASSPVSNYEQYF. Written as DNA, the CDR3 is TGCGCCAGCAGCCCTGTTTCCAACTACGAGCAGTACTTC. The V gene is TRBV5-1, the J gene TRBJ2-7; D remains unclear. V lost 4 bases, J lost 3 bases, and 11 bases lay in between. This CDR3 is 13 amino acids long. Germline CDR1 SGHRS, CDR2 YFSETQ.

This clonotype has just a few counts. The rearrangement uses TRBV25-1 and TRBJ2-3, with 8 bases fitting TRBD2. The germline V gene has CDR1 MGHDK and CDR2 SYGVNS. The V and J ends lost 3 bases and 6 bases, in that order; junction bases with no gene match: 11. The CDR3 has 16 residues. The CDR3 region has the DNA TGTGCCAGCAGTGACATACCGGGACTAGGAAGGGATACGCAGTATTTT. This gives the protein CASSDIPGLGRDTQYF.

As to this clonotype: One junction end disagrees with the germline gene, perhaps due to a read error. Here the CDR3 reads CASGLQGGHEQYF. Here the CDR3 DNA reads TGTGCTAGTGGTTTACAGGGGGGACACGAGCAATACTTC. The genes are TRBV12-3 or TRBV12-4 and TRBJ2-7; 8 positions match TRBD1. The CDR3 totals 13 residues.

This clonotype was picked up one time. The chain combines TRBV5-1 with TRBJ2-3; no firm D call. Germline values: CDR1 SGHRS, CDR2 YFSETQ. This CDR3 spans 14 amino acids. Trimming removed 4 bases from V and 0 bases from J, with 9 bases in between. The CDR3 nucleotides are TGCGCCAGCAGCGAGATGCCTAGCACAGATACGCAGTATTTT. Translation: CASSEMPSTDTQYF.

Written as DNA, the CDR3 is TGTGCCAGCAGCTTAGGGACAGGGAACGCGTACGAGCAGTACTTC. It yields the protein CASSLGTGNAYEQYF. The genes are TRBV5-4 and TRBJ2-7, with 9 bases matching TRBD1. With 2 bases clipped from V and 4 bases from J, the junction kept 7 bases outside the gene matches. CDR3 length: 15 residues. Looked up from germline, CDR1 is SGHNT and CDR2 is YYREEE (reference sequence).

This clonotype has at least ten counts. For the CDR3, the DNA is TGTGCCAGCAGCTCACGACTAGCGGGAGACACCGGGGAGCTGTTTTTT. Translation gives CASSSRLAGDTGELFF. The rearrangement uses TRBV5-6 and TRBJ2-2; TRBD2 aligns across 12 bases. CDR3 length: 16 amino acids. J lost 3 bases, V lost 3 bases, and 3 bases had no gene match. Germline V lookup: CDR1 SGHDT, CDR2 YYEEEE.